The rows below give T cell receptor beta chains drawn from one sample of a study of molecular identifiers for immune sequencing clone quantification. TCRdb redid the calling of the PCR reads with MiXCR, one entry per CDR3 protein. The sample records 88,000 or so distinct CDR3 sequences, under 25% being singletons. Sequencing was carried out using naive CD8+ T cells from blood, with Jurkat cell RNA spiked in. The receptor set was obtained from a human donor in good health. Some libraries in this study had Jurkat cell RNA spiked in. CDR3s include the opening cysteine and the closing phenylalanine or tryptophan. Expanded clones get a size class; other rows say once, few or many, or leave the size out.

j_gene	abundance	v_gene	CDR3aa
TRBJ2-3	.	TRBV20-1	CSARDLTSGGVSAQYF
TRBJ2-6	many	TRBV21-1	CASSKGGTGANVLTF
TRBJ1-6	many	TRBV19	CASSIPQGSSPLHF
TRBJ1-1	few	TRBV7-2	CASSLGVGPMNTEAFF
TRBJ2-1	many	TRBV7-2	CASSFNLALVSSYNEQFF
TRBJ2-7	few	TRBV3-2	CASDDPDSYEQYF
TRBJ2-5	many	TRBV4-1	CASSQEDGGLQETQYF
TRBJ1-2	many	TRBV11-2	CASSLVFDTGGASYGYTF
TRBJ1-1	once	TRBV4-3	CASSPKRGGGQGTANIEAFF
TRBJ1-1	many	TRBV30	CAWSVGSLTEAFF
TRBJ1-2	many	TRBV4-1	CASSQDNVGTKYGYTF
TRBJ2-5	many	TRBV10-2	CASSPLVWETQYF
TRBJ1-5	many	TRBV4-2	CASSQSLGVNQPQHF
TRBJ2-2	few	TRBV19	CASSTWREMTGELFF
TRBJ2-1	.	TRBV27	CASSSLAGGHEQFF
TRBJ2-5	few	TRBV6-5	CASKESGAEETQYF
TRBJ2-2	few	TRBV5-6	CASSPGGITGELFF
TRBJ1-2	many	TRBV7-9	CASSLANADDYTF
TRBJ1-1	few	TRBV20-1	CSASDGGDSVMNTEAFF
TRBJ2-7	few	TRBV3-1	CASSPGLGGLEQYF
TRBJ2-5	.	TRBV5-6	CASSGSGRLRETQYF
TRBJ2-3	many	TRBV2	CASRLTSGSTDTQYF
TRBJ2-7	many	TRBV7-9	CATRGGFHEQYF
TRBJ2-1	few	TRBV7-9	CASSLFPSGDNEQFF
TRBJ2-3	.	TRBV7-9	CASRHTSGRALDTQYF
TRBJ2-3	many	TRBV4-3	CASSQDSRASSSTDTQYF
TRBJ2-6	.	TRBV5-3	CASSLEGAGANVLAF